One and the same sample provided the 5 T cell receptor beta chains below, sequenced in a study of blood T cell repertoires in COVID-19. The table came from immunoSEQ multiplex PCR; TCRdb's copy has only in-frame clones and leaves some out. The repertoire holds about 210,000 clones, with approximately 87% as singletons. The sample comprised peripheral blood. Receptors originate from a man in his sixties who had recovered from COVID-19.

This clone was counted ten times or more. The V and J genes are TRBV3-1 (or the pseudogene TRBV3-2) and TRBJ1-6, with D perhaps matching TRBD1 (5 bases). This CDR3 comprises 15 residues. Germline CDR1 is LGHDT and CDR2 is YNNKEL (reference sequence). Between the trimmed V and J ends, which lost 0 bases and 9 bases, there was a span of 12 bases. The CDR3 sequence is CASSQDRVVSSPLHF. CDR3 in DNA: TGTGCCAGCAGCCAAGACAGGGTAGTGAGTTCACCCCTCCACTTT.

The V gene is TRBV30, the J gene TRBJ1-4, with 11 nucleotides matching TRBD1. The CDR3 sequence is 14 residues long. Losses at the gene ends were 3 bases for V and 6 bases for J; bases not matched to a gene: 3. CDR1 and CDR2 (germline): GTSNPN, SVGIG (reference sequence). CDR3 nucleotides: TGTGCCTGGAGGGGGGGACAGGGGGATGAAAAACTGTTTTTT. Its translation is CAWRGGQGDEKLFF.

The rearrangement joins TRBV5-6 to TRBJ1-5; TRBD1 matches 7 bases. CDR3 size: 15 residues. Germline trimming cut 6 bases from V and 9 bases from J; bases unmatched to any gene: 15. The V gene's germline CDR1 is SGHDT and CDR2 YYEEEE. The CDR3 DNA reads as TGTGCCAGCACCTTCTGGGGGACAGTCGGACGGCCCCAGCATTTT. It encodes CASTFWGTVGRPQHF.

This clone has just a few counts. The chain recombines TRBV30 with TRBJ2-7; 8 nucleotides line up with TRBD1. Trimming removed 4 bases from V and 4 bases from J; junction bases left unmatched: 3. The CDR3 covers 12 residues. The germline V gene has CDR1 GTSNPN and CDR2 SVGIG (reference sequence). CDR3 nucleotide sequence: TGTGCCTGGATAGACAGGGGTTACGAGCAGTACTTC. Its translation is CAWIDRGYEQYF.

This clone was recorded once. The V gene is TRBV10-3, the J gene TRBJ2-3, with TRBD2 matching 9 bases. The CDR3 is made up of 15 amino acids. Germline CDR1 ENHRY, CDR2 SYGVKD. The ends lost 7 bases at V and 2 bases at J; junction bases unmatched: 7. The CDR3 here is CAIKGAGGSTDTQYF. The CDR3 nucleotides are TGTGCCATCAAGGGAGCGGGAGGTTCCACAGATACGCAGTATTTT.